This entry lists 21 T cell receptor beta chains sequenced from one sample in a study of blood T cell repertoires in COVID-19. Clones were read by immunoSEQ multiplex PCR, and TCRdb kept only the in-frame ones, dropping some. This sample has about 150,000 clones; around 84% occur once, and the top ten carry around two fifths. Material for sequencing was peripheral blood. The receptor source for this set is a human donor in a cohort sampled during active COVID-19.

The CDR3 is CASSLANPGTEAFF. DNA for the CDR3: TGTGCCAGCAGCTTAGCGAATCCGGGGACTGAAGCTTTCTTT. The chain combines TRBV7-9 with TRBJ1-1; D unclear. Germline CDR1 and CDR2: SEHNR and FQNEAQ (reference sequence). The CDR3 is 14 amino acids. The ends were cut back, 0 bases at V and 5 bases at J, with 10 bases in the middle.

The chain couples TRBV15 to TRBJ2-5; 8 bases are shared with TRBD2. The CDR3 sequence is 13 residues long. Germline CDR1 reads LNHNV; CDR2 reads YYDKDF (reference sequence). Trimming cost V 8 bases and J 5 bases; bases outside gene matches: 7. The CDR3 is CATSGGSRETQYF. The CDR3 DNA is TGTGCCACCTCGGGGGGGAGCAGGGAGACCCAGTACTTC.

The chain couples TRBV5-1 to TRBJ1-3, with 7 bases fitting TRBD1. CDR1 is SGHRS, CDR2 YFSETQ, per germline. The CDR3 extends over 17 amino acids. V was pared by 2 bases and J by 2 bases, with 10 bases of the junction left unmatched. CDR3 sequence reads: CASSLYLGTGAGNTIYF. The CDR3 nucleotides read TGCGCCAGCAGCTTATACCTTGGAACAGGGGCTGGAAACACCATATATTTT.

The sample holds a few counts of this clone. The J gene is TRBJ2-2, the V gene TRBV6-2 or TRBV6-3; 9 bases line up with TRBD1. The CDR3 covers 13 residues. Trimming cost V 5 bases and J 7 bases; bases outside gene matches: 2. Germline values: CDR1 MNHEY, CDR2 SVGEGT. CDR3 bases: TGTGCCAGCAGTCCGACAGGGGGCGGGGAGCTGTTTTTT. This sequence encodes CASSPTGGGELFF.

V is TRBV30 and J is TRBJ1-3; 10 bases are a match to TRBD1. Trimming removed 3 bases from V and 6 bases from J; junction bases left unmatched: 8. This CDR3 contains 15 residues. Germline CDR1 GTSNPN, CDR2 SVGIG (reference sequence). The CDR3 DNA sequence: TGTGCCTGGAGAAGTTATGGGACAGGGGTAAACACCATATATTTT. Translating it yields CAWRSYGTGVNTIYF.

The chain links TRBV7-2 to TRBJ1-2; 10 positions agree with TRBD1. Germline CDR1 reads SGHTA; CDR2 reads FQGNSA. Trimming at V came to 4 bases and at J to 8 bases, leaving 4 bases not matched to a gene. This CDR3 is 13 amino acids long. CDR3 DNA sequence: TGTGCCAGCAGCTCGGGACAGGGGACCGGCTACACCTTC. This gives the protein CASSSGQGTGYTF.

The chain combines TRBV4-3 with TRBJ2-7, with TRBD1 matching 7 bases. Germline V CDR1 and CDR2: LGHNA, YSLEER. V shed 1 base and J 6 bases; nucleotides not matched to a gene: 3. The CDR3 consists of 13 residues. CDR3 in DNA: TGCGCCAGCAGCCAAGGACAGGGTGGCGAGCAGTACTTC. This sequence encodes CASSQGQGGEQYF.

V gene TRBV14 combines with J gene TRBJ2-1; maybe TRBD1 (6 bases). There are 14 residues in the CDR3. The germline V and J ends were trimmed by 3 bases and 9 bases, with 15 bases remaining between them. CDR1 and CDR2 from the germline V gene are SGHDN and FVKESK. For the CDR3, the DNA is TGTGCCAGCAGCCAGACTTACAGGGACGCTGAGCAGTTCTTC. It yields the protein CASSQTYRDAEQFF.

The chain couples TRBV24-1 to TRBJ2-1, with D perhaps TRBD1 (5 bases). V dropped 3 bases and J dropped 4 bases, with 6 bases sitting between them. This CDR3 comprises 13 residues. Germline V lookup: CDR1 KGHDR, CDR2 SFDVKD. The CDR3: CATSDPGYNEQFF. The CDR3 DNA follows: TGTGCCACCAGTGATCCAGGGTACAATGAGCAGTTCTTC.

This chain joins TRBV6-2 or TRBV6-3 and TRBJ1-2; D is ambiguous. V was cut by 1 base and J by 2 bases, with 17 bases left in between. Germline V gene sequence: CDR1 MNHEY, CDR2 SVGEGT. The CDR3 sequence is 17 residues long. The CDR3, as DNA: TGTGCCAGCAGTTACTTAGACCGACTGCGAAGCAACTATGGCTACACCTTC. Amino acids: CASSYLDRLRSNYGYTF.

The CDR3 region has the DNA TGTGCCAGCAGCCCACAGGCCTCTGGGGCCAACGTCCTGACTTTC. Translating gives CASSPQASGANVLTF. The V call is TRBV6-5, the J call TRBJ2-6; a possible D gene is TRBD1 (5 bases). The length of the CDR3 is 15 residues. Germline CDR1 is MNHEY and CDR2 is SVGAGI. Deletions cut 6 bases from V and 0 bases from J, with 9 bases between.

The chain links TRBV30 to TRBJ2-5; 8 nucleotides agree with TRBD2. The V gene's germline CDR1 is GTSNPN and CDR2 SVGIG (reference sequence). Trimming removed 4 bases from V and 2 bases from J; junction bases left unmatched: 0. The CDR3 consists of 12 residues. The CDR3 reads CAWTGGQETQYF. Here the CDR3 DNA reads TGTGCCTGGACGGGGGGGCAAGAGACCCAGTACTTC.

This sequence joins TRBV7-2 and TRBJ1-3, with a tentative D call TRBD1 (6 bases). The germline V gene encodes CDR1 SGHTA and CDR2 FQGNSA. CDR3 size: 14 residues. The V and J ends lost 5 bases and 4 bases respectively, with 12 bases between them. The CDR3 DNA follows: TGTGCCAGCAGCAACGACAGGTTGGGAAACACCATATATTTT. It codes for CASSNDRLGNTIYF.

The chain links TRBV24-1 to TRBJ1-2; weak D call: TRBD1 (6 bases). V dropped 4 bases and J dropped 8 bases, with 19 bases sitting between them. Germline assignment: CDR1 KGHDR and CDR2 SFDVKD. The CDR3 has 15 amino acids. The CDR3 is CATSDYTGFMGGYTF. CDR3 DNA sequence: TGTGCCACCAGTGACTATACAGGGTTCATGGGCGGCTACACCTTC.

The chain combines TRBV7-6 with TRBJ2-5; 9 positions agree with TRBD2. This CDR3 has 15 amino acids. Trimming at V came to 4 bases and at J to 0 bases, leaving 3 bases not matched to a gene. Germline V gene data show CDR1 as SGHVS and CDR2 as FNYEAQ. The CDR3 protein is CASSWRGGNQETQYF. The CDR3 DNA sequence: TGTGCCAGCAGCTGGCGGGGGGGGAACCAAGAGACCCAGTACTTC.

J is TRBJ2-7 and V is TRBV9; TRBD1 aligns across 10 bases. The CDR3 covers 13 residues. J was trimmed by 5 bases and V by 4 bases; bases with no gene match: 3. CDR1 and CDR2 from the germline V gene are SGDLS and YYNGEE. The CDR3 DNA follows: TGTGCCAGCAGCCGACAGGGGGCCCACGAGCAGTACTTC. It is translated as CASSRQGAHEQYF.

This chain links TRBV28 with TRBJ2-1; D is ambiguous. CDR1 and CDR2 (germline): MDHEN, SYDVKM. The CDR3 has 11 amino acids. Trimming left V 5 bases short and J 9 bases short, with 8 bases between. CDR3: CASSSLGEQFF. The CDR3 DNA is TGTGCCAGCAGTAGCCTCGGTGAGCAGTTCTTC.

Here the CDR3 DNA reads TGTGCCAGCAGCTCCTCCGAAGCAAACTACAGGGGGCGGAACACTGAAGCTTTCTTT. Translated, it gives CASSSSEANYRGRNTEAFF. The chain carries TRBV7-2 and TRBJ1-1; 9 bases are shared with TRBD1. V was clipped by 4 bases and J by 1 base; unmatched bases: 16. Germline values: CDR1 SGHTA, CDR2 FQGNSA. The CDR3 runs to 19 residues.

V and J are TRBV5-1 and TRBJ2-3; 9 nucleotides agree with TRBD2. Germline-derived CDR1 and CDR2 are SGHRS and YFSETQ. The length of the CDR3 is 14 residues. Trimming removed 7 bases from V and 2 bases from J; junction bases left unmatched: 5. The CDR3 spells CASLAGAPTDTQYF. The CDR3 DNA is TGCGCCAGCTTAGCGGGGGCCCCCACAGATACGCAGTATTTT.

This chain uses TRBV4-3 with TRBJ2-7; 9 nucleotides align to TRBD2. Germline assignment: CDR1 LGHNA and CDR2 YSLEER. J was trimmed by 6 bases and V by 3 bases; bases with no gene match: 3. The CDR3 covers 13 residues. Written as DNA, the CDR3 is TGCGCCAGCAGCCAGCGGGAGGGCGGCGAGCAGTACTTC. Amino acid sequence: CASSQREGGEQYF.

This chain uses TRBV5-1 with TRBJ1-2, with D possibly matching TRBD1 (6 bases). From germline, CDR1 is SGHRS and CDR2 YFSETQ. V was clipped by 6 bases and J by 4 bases, with 16 bases between them. The CDR3 is 14 amino acids. The CDR3 is CASTMGSDSYGYTF. The CDR3 DNA sequence: TGCGCCAGCACCATGGGATCGGACAGCTATGGCTACACCTTC. The full variable domain, rest sourced from reference TRBV5-1 and TRBJ1-2, is KAGVTQTPRYLIKTRGQQVTLSCSPISGHRSVSWYQQTPGQGLQFLFEYFSETQRNKGNFPGRFSGRQFSNSRSEMNVSTLELGDSALYLCASTMGSDSYGYTFGSGTRLTVV.